This record covers a single TCR beta chain. Its antigen is not identified. Diagnostic criteria defined recently for definite or probable disease were met by the Susac syndrome patients. The authors reverse transcribed roughly 0.5 to 1 ug RNA with random hexamers. The amplification used immunoSEQ multiplex PCR on TCR beta CDR3; it spanned 54 Vbeta and 13 Jbeta. Each CDR3 protein is one row after TCRdb ran MiXCR on the immunoSEQ multiplex PCR reads. Of roughly 86,000 distinct CDR3 sequences listed, about 96% are singletons. Germline CDR1 is SGHRS and CDR2 is YFSETQ. CDR3 length equals 14 residues. V lost 2 bases and J lost 7; bases outside the gene matches: 6. This entry comes from a study of CD8 T cells in Susac syndrome. Whole-study findings and limits: Clonal CD8+ expansion in Susac was highest in TEMRA cells and active patients. A relatively small number of individuals underwent TCR sequencing and HLA analysis.

The sample consisted of CD8+ T cells from PBMCs. The sequence was obtained from a human donor with Susac syndrome. V is TRBV5-1 and J is TRBJ1-2, with TRBD1 matching over 9 bases. The CDR3 bases are TGCGCCAGCAGCTTAGAACAGGGGGCAAGTGGCTACACCTTC. Residues: CASSLEQGASGYTF.